A selection of T cell receptor beta chains follows, all from one sample in a study of preoperative IRX-2 immunotherapy in early breast cancer. TCRdb's copy holds only in-frame clones and misses some; the assay was immunoSEQ multiplex PCR. The repertoire holds approximately 24,000 clones, with 80% to 90% as singletons. The source was tumor tissue, collected after IRX-2 immunotherapy. The receptors were gathered from a human donor with breast cancer. Both conserved end residues are part of each CDR3. The D gene is left open where the match is weak. Rows may omit the clone size; those that give it use once, few, many or a size class.

V gene: TRBV7-9
D gene: NA
clone size: NA
J gene: TRBJ2-5
CDR3 protein: CASSLGRDAVRWYQETQYF
CDR3 DNA: TGTGCCAGCAGCTTAGGTAGGGATGCCGTAAGATGGTACCAAGAGACCCAGTACTTC

V gene: TRBV18
D gene: NA
clone size: NA
J gene: TRBJ1-1
CDR3 protein: CASSPPHVNTEAFF
CDR3 DNA: TGTGCCAGCTCACCCCCCCATGTGAACACTGAAGCTTTCTTT

V gene: TRBV30
D gene: TRBD1
clone size: few
J gene: TRBJ1-1
CDR3 protein: CAWRTGRNTEAFF
CDR3 DNA: TGTGCCTGGAGGACAGGGAGAAACACTGAAGCTTTCTTT

V gene: TRBV7-9
D gene: NA
clone size: NA
J gene: TRBJ2-7
CDR3 protein: CASSLEVRRSYEQYF
CDR3 DNA: TGTGCCAGCAGCTTAGAAGTCAGGCGATCCTACGAGCAGTACTTC

V gene: TRBV5-1
D gene: NA
clone size: NA
J gene: TRBJ2-5
CDR3 protein: CASSPTSGREETQYF
CDR3 DNA: TGCGCCAGCAGCCCGACGTCGGGGAGAGAAGAGACCCAGTACTTC

V gene: TRBV5-1
D gene: TRBD1
clone size: NA
J gene: TRBJ2-1
CDR3 protein: CASSSGQGNNEQFF
CDR3 DNA: TGCGCCAGCAGCTCGGGACAGGGGAACAATGAGCAGTTCTTC

V gene: TRBV9
D gene: NA
clone size: NA
J gene: TRBJ2-3
CDR3 protein: CASSVDTGTTDTQYF
CDR3 DNA: TGTGCCAGCAGCGTAGACACAGGGACCACAGATACGCAGTATTTT

V gene: TRBV11-1
D gene: NA
clone size: NA
J gene: TRBJ1-2
CDR3 protein: CASSPDRIIYGYTF
CDR3 DNA: TGTGCCAGCAGCCCCGACAGGATAATCTATGGCTACACCTTC

V gene: TRBV5-6
D gene: NA
clone size: NA
J gene: TRBJ1-6
CDR3 protein: CASSLARRGNSPLHF
CDR3 DNA: TGTGCCAGCAGCTTGGCACGTCGTGGAAATTCACCCCTCCACTTT

V gene: TRBV7-2
D gene: NA
clone size: NA
J gene: TRBJ2-7
CDR3 protein: CASSLAGRTYEQYF
CDR3 DNA: TGTGCCAGCAGCTTAGCAGGCAGAACCTACGAGCAGTACTTC

V gene: TRBV5-6
D gene: NA
clone size: NA
J gene: TRBJ1-5
CDR3 protein: CASSLVGGGQPQHF
CDR3 DNA: TGTGCCAGCAGCTTGGTGGGGGGCGGTCAGCCCCAGCATTTT

V gene: TRBV2
D gene: TRBD1
clone size: once
J gene: TRBJ1-5
CDR3 protein: CASRDQGVDNQPQHF
CDR3 DNA: TGTGCCAGCAGAGACCAGGGGGTCGACAATCAGCCCCAGCATTTT

V gene: TRBV30
D gene: NA
clone size: NA
J gene: TRBJ1-5
CDR3 protein: CAWSDRVPQPQHF
CDR3 DNA: TGTGCCTGGAGTGACAGGGTCCCCCAGCCCCAGCATTTT

V gene: TRBV7-2
D gene: NA
clone size: NA
J gene: TRBJ2-7
CDR3 protein: CASSPGGGNYEQYF
CDR3 DNA: TGTGCCAGCAGCCCCGGAGGGGGAAACTACGAGCAGTACTTC

V gene: TRBV19
D gene: NA
clone size: NA
J gene: TRBJ2-6
CDR3 protein: CASSIDAPGAGANVLTF
CDR3 DNA: TGTGCCAGTAGTATAGATGCCCCAGGGGCCGGGGCCAACGTCCTGACTTTC